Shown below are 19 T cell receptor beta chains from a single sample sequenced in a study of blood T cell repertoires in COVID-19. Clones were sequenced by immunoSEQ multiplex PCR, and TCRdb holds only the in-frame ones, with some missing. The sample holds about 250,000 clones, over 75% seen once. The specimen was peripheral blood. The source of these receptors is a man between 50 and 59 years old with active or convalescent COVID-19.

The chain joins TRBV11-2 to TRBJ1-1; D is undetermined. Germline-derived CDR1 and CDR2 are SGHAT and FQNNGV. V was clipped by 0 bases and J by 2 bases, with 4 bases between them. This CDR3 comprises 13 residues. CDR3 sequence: CASSLETNTEAFF. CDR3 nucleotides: TGTGCCAGCAGCTTAGAGACTAACACTGAAGCTTTCTTT.

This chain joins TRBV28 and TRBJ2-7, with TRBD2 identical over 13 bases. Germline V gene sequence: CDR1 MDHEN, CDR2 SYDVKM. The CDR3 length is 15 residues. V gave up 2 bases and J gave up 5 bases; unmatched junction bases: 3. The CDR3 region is CASSLTSGRGDEQYF. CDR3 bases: TGTGCCAGCAGTTTAACTAGCGGGAGGGGCGACGAGCAGTACTTC. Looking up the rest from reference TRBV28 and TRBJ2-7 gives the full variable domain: DVKVTQSSRYLVKRTGEKVFLECVQDMDHENMFWYRQDPGLGLRLIYFSYDVKMKEKGDIPEGYSVSREKKERFSLILESASTNQTSMYLCASSLTSGRGDEQYFGPGTRLTVT.

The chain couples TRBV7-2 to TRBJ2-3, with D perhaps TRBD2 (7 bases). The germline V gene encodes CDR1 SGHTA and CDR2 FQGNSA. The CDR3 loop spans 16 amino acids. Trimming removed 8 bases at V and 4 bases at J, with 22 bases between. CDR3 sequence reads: CASSPEGGALPDTQYF. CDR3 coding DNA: TGTGCCAGCTCCCCCGAGGGGGGGGCCCTGCCAGATACGCAGTATTTT.

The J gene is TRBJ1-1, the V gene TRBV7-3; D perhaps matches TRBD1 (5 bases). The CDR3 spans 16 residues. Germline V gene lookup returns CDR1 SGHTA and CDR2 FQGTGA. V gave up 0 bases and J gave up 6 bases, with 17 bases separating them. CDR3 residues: CASSLTGGAASSEAFF. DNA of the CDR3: TGTGCCAGCAGCTTAACGGGAGGGGCCGCCAGCTCTGAAGCTTTCTTT. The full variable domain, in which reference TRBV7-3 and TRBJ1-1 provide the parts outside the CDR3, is GAGVSQTPSNKVTEKGKYVELRCDPISGHTALYWYRQSLGQGPEFLIYFQGTGAADDSGLPNDRFFAVRPEGSVSTLKIQRTERGDSAVYLCASSLTGGAASSEAFFGQGTRLTVV.

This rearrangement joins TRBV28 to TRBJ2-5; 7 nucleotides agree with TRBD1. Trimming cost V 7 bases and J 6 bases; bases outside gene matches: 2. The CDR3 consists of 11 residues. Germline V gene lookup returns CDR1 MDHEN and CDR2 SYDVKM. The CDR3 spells CASNRGKTQYF. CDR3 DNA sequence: TGTGCCAGCAACAGGGGAAAGACCCAGTACTTC.

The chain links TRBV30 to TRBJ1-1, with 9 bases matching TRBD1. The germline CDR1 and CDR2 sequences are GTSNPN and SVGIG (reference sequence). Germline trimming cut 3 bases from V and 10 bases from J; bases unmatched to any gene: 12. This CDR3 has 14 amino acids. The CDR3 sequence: CAWRMTGGRRVAFF. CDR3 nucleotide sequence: TGTGCCTGGAGGATGACAGGGGGGAGAAGGGTAGCTTTCTTT.

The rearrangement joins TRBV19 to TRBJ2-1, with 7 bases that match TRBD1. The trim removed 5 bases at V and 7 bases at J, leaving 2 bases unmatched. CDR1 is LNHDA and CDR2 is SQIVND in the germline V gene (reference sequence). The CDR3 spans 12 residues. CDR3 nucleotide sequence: TGTGCCAGTAGTGACAGGGTTAATGAGCAGTTCTTC. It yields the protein CASSDRVNEQFF.

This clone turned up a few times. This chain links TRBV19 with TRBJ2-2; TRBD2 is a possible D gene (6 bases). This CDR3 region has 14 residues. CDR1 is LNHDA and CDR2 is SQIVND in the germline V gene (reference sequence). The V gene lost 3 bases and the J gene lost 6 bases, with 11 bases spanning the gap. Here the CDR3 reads CASSMSGVAGELFF. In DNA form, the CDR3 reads TGTGCCAGTAGTATGTCGGGGGTGGCCGGGGAGCTGTTTTTT.

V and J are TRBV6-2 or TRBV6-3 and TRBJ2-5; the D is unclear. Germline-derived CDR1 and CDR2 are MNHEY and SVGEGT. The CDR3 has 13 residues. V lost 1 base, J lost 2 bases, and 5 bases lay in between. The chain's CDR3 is CASSYFQQETQYF. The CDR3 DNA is TGTGCCAGCAGTTACTTCCAGCAAGAGACCCAGTACTTC.

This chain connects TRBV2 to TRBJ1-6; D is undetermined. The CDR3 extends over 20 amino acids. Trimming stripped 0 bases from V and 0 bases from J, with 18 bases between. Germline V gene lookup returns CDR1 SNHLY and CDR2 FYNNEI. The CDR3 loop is CASSEALHRRVSSYNSPLHF. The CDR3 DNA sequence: TGTGCCAGCAGTGAAGCGCTTCATCGGCGGGTCTCCTCCTATAATTCACCCCTCCACTTT.

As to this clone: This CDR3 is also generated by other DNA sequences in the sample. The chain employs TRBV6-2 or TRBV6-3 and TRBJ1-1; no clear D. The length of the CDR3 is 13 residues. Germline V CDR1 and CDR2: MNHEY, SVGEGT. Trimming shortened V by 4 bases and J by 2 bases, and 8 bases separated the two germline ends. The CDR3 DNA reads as TGTGCCAGCAGTTCCGTAACTAACACTGAAGCTTTCTTT. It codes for CASSSVTNTEAFF.

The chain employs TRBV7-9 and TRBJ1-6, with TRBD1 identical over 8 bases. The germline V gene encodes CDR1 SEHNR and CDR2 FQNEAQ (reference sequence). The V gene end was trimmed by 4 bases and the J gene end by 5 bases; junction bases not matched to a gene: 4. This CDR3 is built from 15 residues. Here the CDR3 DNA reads TGTGCCAGCAGCTCTGGACAGGGAAATAATTCACCCCTCCACTTT. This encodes CASSSGQGNNSPLHF.

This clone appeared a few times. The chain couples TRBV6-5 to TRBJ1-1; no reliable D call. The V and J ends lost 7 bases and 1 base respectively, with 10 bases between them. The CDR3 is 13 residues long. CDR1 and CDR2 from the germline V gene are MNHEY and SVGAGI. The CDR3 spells CASMSSTNTEAFF. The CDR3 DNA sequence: TGTGCCAGCATGTCCAGTACGAACACTGAAGCTTTCTTT.

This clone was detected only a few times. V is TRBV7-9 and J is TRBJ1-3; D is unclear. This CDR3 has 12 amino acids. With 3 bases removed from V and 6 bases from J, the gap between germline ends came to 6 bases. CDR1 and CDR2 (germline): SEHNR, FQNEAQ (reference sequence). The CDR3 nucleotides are TGTGCCAGCAGCTTCCCCAAAAACACCATATATTTT. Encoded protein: CASSFPKNTIYF.

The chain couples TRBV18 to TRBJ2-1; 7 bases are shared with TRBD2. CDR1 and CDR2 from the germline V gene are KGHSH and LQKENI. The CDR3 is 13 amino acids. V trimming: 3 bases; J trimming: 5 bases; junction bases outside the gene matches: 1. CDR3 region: CASSPGLDNEQFF. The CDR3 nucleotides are TGTGCCAGCTCACCTGGACTAGACAATGAGCAGTTCTTC.

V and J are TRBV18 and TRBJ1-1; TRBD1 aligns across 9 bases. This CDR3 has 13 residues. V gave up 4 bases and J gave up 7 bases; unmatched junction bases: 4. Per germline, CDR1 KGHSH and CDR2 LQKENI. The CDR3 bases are TGTGCCAGCTCACGTACAGGGGGCAGTGAAGCTTTCTTT. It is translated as CASSRTGGSEAFF.

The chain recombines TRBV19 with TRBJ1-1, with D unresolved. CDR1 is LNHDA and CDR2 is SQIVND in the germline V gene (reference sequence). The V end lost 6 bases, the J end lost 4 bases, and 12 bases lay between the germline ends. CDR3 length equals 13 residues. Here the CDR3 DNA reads TGTGCCAGTAGACCAAACTATGGCACTGAAGCTTTCTTT. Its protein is CASRPNYGTEAFF.

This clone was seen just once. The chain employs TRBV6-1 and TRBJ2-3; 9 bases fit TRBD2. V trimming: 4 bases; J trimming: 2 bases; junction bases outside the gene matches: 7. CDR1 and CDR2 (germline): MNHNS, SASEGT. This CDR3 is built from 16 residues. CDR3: CASSVLAGAVTDTQYF. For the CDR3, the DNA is TGTGCCAGCAGTGTATTAGCGGGAGCTGTCACAGATACGCAGTATTTT.

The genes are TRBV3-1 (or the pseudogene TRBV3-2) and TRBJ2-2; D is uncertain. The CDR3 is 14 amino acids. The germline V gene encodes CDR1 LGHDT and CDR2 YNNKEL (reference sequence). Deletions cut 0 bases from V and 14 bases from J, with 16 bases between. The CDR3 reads CASSQELSTRILFF. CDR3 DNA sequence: TGTGCCAGCAGCCAAGAACTTAGCACTCGAATACTGTTTTTT.